This T cell receptor (beta chain) emerged from a study of T cells in Graves' hyperthyroidism and ophthalmopathy. General observations from the study: Blood also carried most thyroid clonotypes expanded above 0.001.

Researchers amplified the TCR beta CDR3 regions from RNA transcripts. Initially, a first-round RT-PCR of the TCR CDR3 employed the HTBI primer set. TCRdb re-analysed the multiplex PCR reads in MiXCR, keeping a single row per CDR3 protein. This sample has fewer than 650,000 distinct CDR3 sequences, with about 14% found just once. The diagnostic basis comprised clinical symptoms, serum thyroxine and TRAb, thyroid ultrasound and orbital computed tomography. The blood sample predates any ophthalmopathy symptoms, coming from first hyperthyroidism diagnosis. In germline, CDR1 is SGHAT, CDR2 FQNNGV. CDR3 length: 15 amino acids. Trimming removed 5 bases from V and 5 bases from J; junction bases left unmatched: 8. This clonotype was detected ten times or more. Its antigen is unknown.

The chain joins TRBV11-2 to TRBJ2-3; TRBD2 matches 9 bases. The TCR was taken from a woman in her 30s with Graves' hyperthyroidism that later progressed to Graves' ophthalmopathy. The sample taken for sequencing was blood. The CDR3 DNA is TGTGCCAGCAGCGGTTCTTTAGCGGGAGTAGATACGCAGTATTTT. Its protein product is CASSGSLAGVDTQYF.